One sample yielded the 19 T cell receptor beta chains listed below, sequenced in a study of T cells in Graves' hyperthyroidism and ophthalmopathy. RNA transcripts served as the template for amplifying TCR beta CDR3 regions. TCR CDR3 regions were first amplified by RT-PCR with HTBI primers. Each CDR3 protein gets one entry after TCRdb re-called the multiplex PCR reads with MiXCR. Altogether around 540,000 distinct CDR3 sequences are present, roughly 16% being singletons, with the ten largest covering 25% to 35%. The sequenced material came from blood. The receptors come from a woman aged 30 to 39 with Graves' ophthalmopathy.

The V and J genes are TRBV5-1 and TRBJ2-7; either TRBD1 or TRBD2 may fit D (5 bases each). The CDR3 covers 15 residues. Trimming pared 0 bases from V and 6 bases from J, leaving 16 bases between. The germline gives CDR1 SGHRS, CDR2 YFSETQ. The CDR3 sequence is CASSLGGRGLREQYF. The CDR3 region has the DNA TGCGCCAGCAGCTTGGGGGGGAGAGGTTTACGCGAGCAGTACTTC.

This clonotype appeared many times. The V and J genes are TRBV12-3 or TRBV12-4 and TRBJ2-5; D may match TRBD1 or TRBD2 (6 bases each). There are 15 residues in the CDR3. V lost 3 bases and J 4 bases, leaving 15 bases between the germline ends. In nucleotides, the CDR3 is TGTGCCAGCAGTTTTCGTCGGGGGCTCCCAGAGACCCAGTACTTC. Residues: CASSFRRGLPETQYF.

The CDR3 nucleotides are TGTGCCAGCAACGGACACAATTCACCCCTCCACTTT. Translating it yields CASNGHNSPLHF. This chain uses TRBV9 with TRBJ1-6, with D possibly being TRBD1 (5 bases). The CDR3 covers 12 residues. V was trimmed by 6 bases and J by 7 bases, leaving 8 bases between them. Germline V CDR1 and CDR2: SGDLS, YYNGEE.

This clonotype was detected ten times or more. The genes are TRBV14 and TRBJ2-3, with D possibly TRBD2 on 6 matching bases. This CDR3 has 17 amino acids. The germline V gene encodes CDR1 SGHDN and CDR2 FVKESK. With 4 bases removed from V and 0 bases from J, the gap between germline ends came to 17 bases. CDR3 sequence: CASSPNPGLTSTDTQYF. The DNA for the CDR3 is TGTGCCAGCAGCCCCAACCCGGGACTCACTAGCACAGATACGCAGTATTTT. The full variable domain, rest sourced from reference TRBV14 and TRBJ2-3, is EAGVTQFPSHSVIEKGQTVTLRCDPISGHDNLYWYRRVMGKEIKFLLHFVKESKQDESGMPNNRFLAERTGGTYSTLKVQPAELEDSGVYFCASSPNPGLTSTDTQYFGPGTRLTVL.

This clonotype was counted many times. The V gene is TRBV30, the J gene TRBJ1-5; D is unresolved. V was pared by 0 bases and J by 6 bases, with 9 bases between. The CDR3 runs 13 residues. CDR1 and CDR2 from the germline V gene are GTSNPN and SVGIG (reference sequence). The CDR3 nucleotides are TGTGCCTGGAGTGTACCCCCGAGTCAGCCCCAGCATTTT. Protein product: CAWSVPPSQPQHF.

The chain recombines TRBV7-6 with TRBJ2-3; perhaps TRBD2 as D (5 bases). Germline V gene sequence: CDR1 SGHVS, CDR2 FNYEAQ. This CDR3 is built from 16 residues. V gave up 5 bases and J gave up 1 base, with 16 bases separating them. CDR3 DNA: TGTGCCAGCAGCCCCCGGAGGAGTAGCGGCACAGATACGCAGTATTTT. It translates to CASSPRRSSGTDTQYF.

This clonotype occurred a few times. The rearrangement uses TRBV9 and TRBJ2-5, with D tentatively TRBD2 (6 bases). The CDR3 is 13 residues long. CDR1 and CDR2 from the germline V gene are SGDLS and YYNGEE. Between the trimmed V and J ends, which lost 5 bases and 5 bases, there was a span of 13 bases. The CDR3 reads CASSSGLAETQYF. The CDR3 bases are TGTGCCAGCAGTTCGGGACTGGCGGAGACCCAGTACTTC.

The chain is built from TRBV4-3 and TRBJ2-1; TRBD2 matches at 12 bases. Unmatched junction bases numbered 21, after V lost 0 bases and J lost 9 bases. Germline CDR1 and CDR2: LGHNA and YSLEER. This CDR3 contains 21 residues. The CDR3 region has the DNA TGCGCCAGCAGCCAAGAACCCCCCTTCCTAGCGGGAGGGCCTGGTGGGAGTGAGCAGTTCTTC. Protein sequence: CASSQEPPFLAGGPGGSEQFF.

This clonotype was seen ten or more times. The chain combines TRBV3-1 with TRBJ2-1, with TRBD2 matching 12 bases. The CDR3 runs to 15 residues. V lost 2 bases, J lost 7 bases, and 3 bases stayed unmatched. Germline CDR1 is LGHDT and CDR2 is YNNKEL (reference sequence). The CDR3 nucleotides are TGTGCCAGCAGCCAACGACTAGCGGGAGCAAATGAGCAGTTCTTC. Translating gives CASSQRLAGANEQFF.

This clonotype has a count of ten or more. The rearrangement uses TRBV18 and TRBJ2-3, with D maybe TRBD1 (6 bases). Germline V gives CDR1 KGHSH, CDR2 LQKENI. This CDR3 comprises 15 residues. V lost 0 bases and J lost 8, with 15 bases in between. Here the CDR3 reads CASSPPMAVGGTQYF. CDR3 coding DNA: TGTGCCAGCTCACCACCGATGGCCGTAGGGGGTACGCAGTATTTT.

The chain uses TRBV29-1 and TRBJ1-4; 9 bases agree with TRBD1. Germline CDR1 SQVTM, CDR2 ANQGSEA. J gave up 6 bases and V 6 bases, and 2 bases lay outside the gene matches. CDR3 length: 12 residues. CDR3 amino acids: CSVDRGDEKLFF. The CDR3 nucleotides read TGCAGCGTGGACAGGGGTGATGAAAAACTGTTTTTT.

J is TRBJ2-3 and V is TRBV12-5; D remains ambiguous. V lost 5 bases and J 2 bases, leaving 11 bases between the germline ends. Germline-derived CDR1 and CDR2 are LGHNT and FRNRAP. This CDR3 contains 14 residues. CDR3 bases: TGTGCTAGTGGTCCCGGAGTTAACACAGATACGCAGTATTTT. It codes for CASGPGVNTDTQYF.

This clonotype has just one count. With a much larger clone just one base away, this may be a read error. This chain uses TRBV27 with TRBJ1-1; D not certain. CDR3 length equals 16 residues. Trimming removed 5 bases from V and 6 bases from J, with 22 bases in between. CDR1 and CDR2 (germline): MNHEY, SMNVEV (reference sequence). The CDR3 loop reads CASSLFSSLRGSEAFF. For the CDR3, the DNA is TGTGCCAGCAGTCTTTTCTCGTCCTTACGCGGGTCTGAAGCTTTCTTT.

This clonotype occurred many times. This rearrangement joins TRBV7-2 to TRBJ1-2, with unresolved D. Germline CDR1 SGHTA, CDR2 FQGNSA. This CDR3 region has 13 residues. The V end was cut by 2 bases, the J end by 8 bases, with 12 bases between. The CDR3 DNA reads as TGTGCCAGCAGCTTACCCCGCGAACGAGGCTACACCTTC. Its translation: CASSLPRERGYTF.

This chain links TRBV7-2 with TRBJ1-6; the D gene is possibly TRBD1 (6 bases). The CDR3 has 18 amino acids. The V gene's germline CDR1 is SGHTA and CDR2 FQGNSA. V lost 1 base and J 5 bases, leaving 18 bases between the germline ends. CDR3 region: CASSLEGDLRINNSPLHF. The CDR3 coding sequence is TGTGCCAGCAGCTTAGAGGGGGACCTCAGAATAAATAATTCACCCCTCCACTTT.

V is TRBV18 and J is TRBJ2-1; D is ambiguous. Per germline, CDR1 KGHSH and CDR2 LQKENI. V was cut by 2 bases and J by 0 bases, with 11 bases left in between. This CDR3 spans 16 amino acids. The CDR3 DNA reads as TGTGCCAGCTCACCATGGTTTAGGAGCTCCTACAATGAGCAGTTCTTC. This sequence encodes CASSPWFRSSYNEQFF.

CDR3 in DNA: TGCGCCAGCAGTGACCTTCGGGAGGGCCAAGATACGCAGTATTTT. Encoded protein: CASSDLREGQDTQYF. This chain connects TRBV10-1 to TRBJ2-3; 8 nucleotides match TRBD2. This CDR3 has 15 amino acids. With V trimmed by 3 bases and J by 5 bases, 7 bases remained unmatched. CDR1 is WNHNN, CDR2 SYGVQD, per germline (reference sequence).

This clonotype was seen ten or more times. V and J are TRBV7-8 and TRBJ2-7; D is unclear. The ends were cut back, 4 bases at V and 4 bases at J, with 8 bases in the middle. The CDR3 length is 12 residues. The germline gives CDR1 SGHVS, CDR2 FQNEAQ. DNA for the CDR3: TGTGCCAGCAGCTCGACGGAGTACGAGCAGTACTTC. Translation gives CASSSTEYEQYF.

This clonotype was observed many times. V and J are TRBV28 and TRBJ2-2; D gene uncertain. CDR3 size: 13 residues. The ends were cut back, 6 bases at V and 5 bases at J, with 10 bases in the middle. CDR1 and CDR2 from the germline V gene are MDHEN and SYDVKM. Here the CDR3 DNA reads TGTGCCAGCAGACCCGCTAGAACCGGGGAGCTGTTTTTT. Translated: CASRPARTGELFF.